Below, 8 T cell receptor beta chains from the same sample are listed, as sequenced in a study of CD4 T cells in relation to SARS-CoV-2 and coronaviruses. Here immunoSEQ multiplex PCR was the method, and the copy in TCRdb shows in-frame clones only, minus some. The table records roughly 43,000 clones, approximately 80% of them present only once. Antigens of these TCRs are unknown. Sample: naive CD4+ T cells from PBMCs, cultured in vitro. The subset denotes: naive CD4+ T cells isolated by negative enrichment. The receptors shown here come from an adult with COVID-19.

V gene TRBV7-3 combines with J gene TRBJ2-1, with D possibly called TRBD1 or TRBD2 (5 bases each). V was shortened by 5 bases and J by 5 bases, with 16 bases between the two germline ends. The length of the CDR3 is 15 residues. The germline gives CDR1 SGHTA, CDR2 FQGTGA. The CDR3: CASSPSRDDDNEQFF. DNA of the CDR3: TGTGCCAGCAGCCCATCCCGGGACGACGACAATGAGCAGTTCTTC.

The CDR3 here is CASSLAGGSTDTQYF. CDR3 DNA sequence: TGTGCCAGCAGCTTGGCGGGAGGGAGCACAGATACGCAGTATTTT. The chain uses TRBV11-3 and TRBJ2-3; the match to TRBD2 covers 9 bases. Germline V gives CDR1 SGHNT, CDR2 YENEEA. J was trimmed by 0 bases and V by 3 bases; bases with no gene match: 1. The CDR3 consists of 15 residues. The entire variable domain, with the rest obtained from reference TRBV11-3 and TRBJ2-3, is as follows: EAGVVQSPRYKIIEKKQPVAFWCNPISGHNTLYWYLQNLGQGPELLIRYENEEAVDDSQLPKDRFSAERLKGVDSTLKIQPAELGDSAVYLCASSLAGGSTDTQYFGPGTRLTVL.

This chain connects TRBV10-2 to TRBJ1-1; D is ambiguous. This CDR3 comprises 13 residues. The V gene lost 4 bases and the J gene lost 0 bases, with 6 bases spanning the gap. Germline CDR1 and CDR2: WSHSY and SAAADI. CDR3 region: CASSGGVNTEAFF. The CDR3, as DNA: TGCGCCAGCAGTGGTGGTGTGAACACTGAAGCTTTCTTT.

The chain employs TRBV5-1 and TRBJ2-7; 12 bases fit TRBD2. The trim removed 1 base at V and 3 bases at J, leaving 11 bases unmatched. The germline CDR1 and CDR2 sequences are SGHRS and YFSETQ. The CDR3 has 18 amino acids. CDR3 amino acids: CASSLPTSGSLNYYEQYF. CDR3 bases: TGCGCCAGCAGCTTGCCGACTAGCGGGAGCCTAAACTACTACGAGCAGTACTTC.

This clone has only a few counts. CDR3 bases: TGTGCCAGCAGCTTAGACGGCGGGAGCTCCTACAATGAGCAGTTCTTC. It encodes CASSLDGGSSYNEQFF. J is TRBJ2-1 and V is TRBV11-2; TRBD2 aligns across 7 bases. CDR1 and CDR2 from the germline V gene are SGHAT and FQNNGV. Trimming cost V 0 bases and J 0 bases; bases outside gene matches: 2. There are 16 residues in the CDR3.

This chain links TRBV9 with TRBJ2-4, with 9 bases identical to TRBD2. CDR1 is SGDLS, CDR2 YYNGEE, per germline. CDR3 length equals 16 residues. Losses at the gene ends were 1 base for V and 5 bases for J; bases not matched to a gene: 7. The CDR3 sequence: CASSVYAGGPQNIQYF. Written as DNA, the CDR3 is TGTGCCAGCAGCGTATATGCGGGAGGGCCACAAAACATTCAGTACTTC.

V and J are TRBV6-5 and TRBJ1-6, with 9 bases fitting TRBD1. This CDR3 spans 14 amino acids. V was pared by 6 bases and J by 6 bases, with 3 bases of the junction left unmatched. Germline V gene data show CDR1 as MNHEY and CDR2 as SVGAGI. CDR3 nucleotide sequence: TGTGCCAGCAGGTCGGGACAGGGTAATTCACCCCTCCACTTT. It encodes CASRSGQGNSPLHF.

This clone showed up just a few times. The rearrangement joins TRBV2 to TRBJ1-1, with unresolved D. Trimming stripped 5 bases from V and 3 bases from J, with 4 bases between. The CDR3 extends over 11 amino acids. Germline V lookup: CDR1 SNHLY, CDR2 FYNNEI. The CDR3 spells CASSTDTEAFF. Written as DNA, the CDR3 is TGTGCCAGCAGTACTGACACTGAAGCTTTCTTT.